One and the same sample provided the 12 T cell receptor beta chains below, sequenced in a study of T cell responses to AZD1222 COVID-19 vaccine. Sequencing used immunoSEQ multiplex PCR; TCRdb keeps in-frame clones, though not all of them. Of approximately 150,000 clones in the sample, about 83% were seen once. This specimen consisted of peripheral blood, obtained 28 days after the second AZD1222 dose. Receptors were obtained from an adult who received the AZD1222 COVID-19 vaccine.

The J gene is TRBJ1-5, the V gene TRBV27; D unresolved. Germline CDR1 is MNHEY and CDR2 is SMNVEV (reference sequence). Trimming took 5 bases from V and 8 from J, leaving 10 bases between them. This CDR3 region has 12 residues. CDR3 nucleotide sequence: TGTGCCAGCAGTCCCGGAATTGAGCCCCAGCATTTT. Its translation: CASSPGIEPQHF.

The gene calls are TRBV27 and TRBJ1-5, with TRBD1 matching over 9 bases. Losses at the gene ends were 6 bases for V and 8 bases for J; bases not matched to a gene: 8. The CDR3 length is 14 residues. Germline assignment: CDR1 MNHEY and CDR2 SMNVEV (reference sequence). The DNA of the CDR3 is TGTGCCAGCAGACTGACAGGGGGTATGGAGCCCCAGCATTTT. Its protein product is CASRLTGGMEPQHF.

This sequence joins TRBV7-9 and TRBJ1-5; D not certain. This CDR3 contains 15 residues. Germline V gives CDR1 SEHNR, CDR2 FQNEAQ (reference sequence). V was trimmed by 1 base and J by 7 bases, leaving 14 bases between them. CDR3 sequence: CASSLGPGSGQPQHF. In nucleotides, the CDR3 is TGTGCCAGCAGCTTAGGTCCGGGCTCGGGGCAGCCCCAGCATTTT.

The chain recombines TRBV10-2 with TRBJ2-3; a possible D gene is TRBD1 (6 bases). The germline V and J ends were trimmed by 5 bases and 5 bases, with 11 bases remaining between them. The CDR3 contains 13 residues. Germline loops: CDR1 WSHSY, CDR2 SAAADI. The CDR3: CASSKDRIDTQYF. The CDR3 nucleotides are TGCGCCAGCAGTAAAGACAGGATAGATACGCAGTATTTT.

The gene calls are TRBV7-8 and TRBJ2-2; 7 nucleotides match TRBD2. After removal of 8 bases from V and 6 bases from J, the junction contained 6 bases not matched to a gene. The CDR3 length is 13 residues. CDR1 SGHVS and CDR2 FQNEAQ come from the germline V gene. CDR3 sequence reads: CASANRGAGELFF. The CDR3 DNA reads as TGTGCCAGCGCCAATCGGGGGGCCGGGGAGCTGTTTTTT.

The V call is TRBV12-3 or TRBV12-4, the J call TRBJ1-2; D is possibly TRBD1 (5 bases). This CDR3 region has 13 residues. The germline V and J ends were trimmed by 7 bases and 8 bases, with 17 bases remaining between them. The CDR3 DNA is TGTGCCAGCACCCAGGCCCCGGGGCTCGGCTACACCTTC. It codes for CASTQAPGLGYTF.

The V call is TRBV4-2, the J call TRBJ1-2; D not certain. The V end lost 0 bases, the J end lost 7 bases, and 15 bases lay between the germline ends. Germline loops: CDR1 LGHNA, CDR2 YNFKEQ. The CDR3 runs to 15 residues. CDR3 in amino acids: CASSQDWASARGYTF. CDR3 DNA: TGTGCCAGCAGCCAAGATTGGGCCAGTGCCCGTGGCTACACCTTC.

V is TRBV7-9 and J is TRBJ2-1; 8 positions match TRBD2. The ends lost 5 bases at V and 6 bases at J; junction bases unmatched: 6. The germline gives CDR1 SEHNR, CDR2 FQNEAQ (reference sequence). The CDR3 has 14 amino acids. CDR3 region: CASSLAGGGNEQFF. CDR3 nucleotide sequence: TGTGCCAGCAGCCTTGCGGGGGGAGGCAATGAGCAGTTCTTC.

The genes are TRBV6-1 and TRBJ1-6; 11 nucleotides agree with TRBD1. Trimming removed 5 bases from V and 6 bases from J; junction bases left unmatched: 6. The CDR3 spans 16 residues. The germline V gene encodes CDR1 MNHNS and CDR2 SASEGT. The CDR3 loop is CASSKGQGASNSPLHF. In DNA, the CDR3 is TGTGCCAGCAGTAAAGGACAGGGGGCGTCTAATTCACCCCTCCACTTT.

The CDR3 DNA reads as TGTGCCAGCATGTTCCCGGAGGAAGGGATTGTCGAGCAGTACTTC. The encoded protein is CASMFPEEGIVEQYF. V and J are TRBV11-2 and TRBJ2-7; D possibly corresponds to TRBD2 (5 bases). This CDR3 is built from 15 residues. Trimming pared 7 bases from V and 6 bases from J, leaving 22 bases between. The germline gives CDR1 SGHAT, CDR2 FQNNGV.

This clone was observed a single time. The chain employs TRBV15 and TRBJ2-2, with D uncertain. The CDR3 loop spans 13 amino acids. Trimming removed 4 bases at V and 5 bases at J, with 8 bases between. CDR1 LNHNV and CDR2 YYDKDF come from the germline V gene (reference sequence). CDR3 residues: CATSTITTGELFF. Written as DNA, the CDR3 is TGTGCCACCAGCACTATTACTACCGGGGAGCTGTTTTTT. The complete variable domain, with remaining parts taken from reference TRBV15 and TRBJ2-2, reads DAMVIQNPRYQVTQFGKPVTLSCSQTLNHNVMYWYQQKSSQAPKLLFHYYDKDFNNEADTPDNFQSRRPNTSFCFLDIRSPGLGDTAMYLCATSTITTGELFFGEGSRLTVL.

J is TRBJ1-2 and V is TRBV20-1; D unclear. Germline V gives CDR1 DFQATT, CDR2 SNEGSKA (reference sequence). Trimming left V 3 bases short and J 2 bases short, with 7 bases between. The CDR3 is 12 residues long. The CDR3 spells CSASESNYGYTF. The CDR3 bases are TGCAGTGCTAGTGAATCCAACTATGGCTACACCTTC.